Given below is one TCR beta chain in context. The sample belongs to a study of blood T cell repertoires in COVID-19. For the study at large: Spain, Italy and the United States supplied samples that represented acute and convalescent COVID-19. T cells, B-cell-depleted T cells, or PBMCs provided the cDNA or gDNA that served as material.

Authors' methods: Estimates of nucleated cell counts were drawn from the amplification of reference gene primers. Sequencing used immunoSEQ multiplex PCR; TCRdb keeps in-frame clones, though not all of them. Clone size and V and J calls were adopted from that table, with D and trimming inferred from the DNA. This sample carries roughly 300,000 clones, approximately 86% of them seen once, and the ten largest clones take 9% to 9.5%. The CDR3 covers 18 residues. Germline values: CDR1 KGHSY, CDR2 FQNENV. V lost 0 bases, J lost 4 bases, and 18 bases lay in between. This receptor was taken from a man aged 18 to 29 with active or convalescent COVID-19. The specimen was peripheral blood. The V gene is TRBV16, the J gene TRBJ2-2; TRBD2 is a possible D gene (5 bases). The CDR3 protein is CASSQSPLGNRGTGELFF. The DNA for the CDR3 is TGTGCCAGCAGCCAATCTCCCCTAGGGAATCGGGGCACCGGGGAGCTGTTTTTT.